This note documents a single TCR beta chain sequence. Its antigen is unknown. These data come from a study of blood T cells in healthy people across ages. Study results and limitations: More naive CD4+ cells and higher diversity marked long-lived donors relative to aged donors.

Together with a sample-barcoded 5' primer, a J-beta primer mix was included in a second PCR lasting about 7 to 12 cycles. Unique molecular identifiers of 12 random nucleotides labeled each cDNA. TCRdb re-called the 5' RACE reads with MiXCR, one entry per CDR3 protein. The table has over 1,500,000 distinct CDR3 sequences, less than 50% seen once. CDR1 is DFQATT, CDR2 SNEGSKA, per germline (reference sequence). The CDR3 is made up of 13 amino acids. The V end lost 1 base, the J end lost 4 bases, and 10 bases lay between the germline ends. The genes are TRBV20-1 and TRBJ1-1; no firm D call. The sample taken for sequencing was blood. The receptor was derived from a middle-aged woman in good health. In nucleotides, the CDR3 is TGCAGTGCTAGAGTCCCAGTTGGCACTGAAGCTTTCTTT. Its protein is CSARVPVGTEAFF.